The rows below give T cell receptor beta chains drawn from one sample of a study of CD8+CD57+ T cells in acquired aplastic anemia. TCRdb fed the reads into MiXCR, producing one record per CDR3 protein. The sample includes 400,000 to 450,000 distinct CDR3 sequences, around 68% of them seen just once. Sequencing input: sorted CD4+, CD8+, or CD8+CD57+ T cells (not recorded which) from PBMCs. These receptor sequences come from a human donor in good health, serving as a control. CDR3s include the opening cysteine and the closing phenylalanine or tryptophan. Fields, in order: V gene, D gene, clone size, J gene, CDR3 DNA, CDR3 protein. The D gene is left open where the match is weak. Size is omitted from some rows. Given values are once, few, many or a class for expanded clones.

v_call: TRBV9
d_call: NA
clone_size: NA
j_call: TRBJ1-1
cdr3_nt: TGTGCCGGCAGCGTGAAGGGGGACCAAGAAACTCACTTT
cdr3_aa: CAGSVKGDQETHF

v_call: TRBV2
d_call: NA
clone_size: NA
j_call: TRBJ1-4
cdr3_nt: TGTGCCAGCGTCCCACACGCAAACACTGAAGCACTCTTTTTT
cdr3_aa: CASVPHANTEALFF

v_call: TRBV19
d_call: NA
clone_size: few
j_call: TRBJ1-5
cdr3_nt: TGTGCCAGTAGTAGCGAAATCAATCAGCCCCAGCATTTT
cdr3_aa: CASSSEINQPQHF

v_call: TRBV19
d_call: NA
clone_size: many
j_call: TRBJ2-7
cdr3_nt: TGTGCCAGTAGCACCGGGACGTCCACCTACGAGCAGTACTTC
cdr3_aa: CASSTGTSTYEQYF

v_call: TRBV20-1
d_call: NA
clone_size: NA
j_call: TRBJ1-3
cdr3_nt: TGCAGTGCTAGGCTCTTGGCCCCGCTCGGAAACACCATATATTTT
cdr3_aa: CSARLLAPLGNTIYF

v_call: TRBV19
d_call: TRBD1
clone_size: NA
j_call: TRBJ2-7
cdr3_nt: TGTGCCAGCAGTGCGATAGACAGGGGAGAATGGCAGTACTTC
cdr3_aa: CASSAIDRGEWQYF

v_call: TRBV9
d_call: NA
clone_size: NA
j_call: TRBJ2-3
cdr3_nt: TGTGCCAGCAGTTCCGCCGGCACAGGTACGAAGTATTTT
cdr3_aa: CASSSAGTGTKYF

v_call: TRBV19
d_call: NA
clone_size: NA
j_call: TRBJ1-1
cdr3_nt: TGTGCCAGTAGTATTGGAGCCCTTGAAGCTTTCTTT
cdr3_aa: CASSIGALEAFF

v_call: TRBV9
d_call: NA
clone_size: NA
j_call: TRBJ1-1
cdr3_nt: TGTGCCAGCAGTCTGTCAGGGGTGAACACCAAAGCTTTCTTT
cdr3_aa: CASSLSGVNTKAFF

v_call: TRBV7-9
d_call: NA
clone_size: NA
j_call: TRBJ1-6
cdr3_nt: TGTGCCAGCGGATCCCCTTTGGCGGGCCCCCTCCACTTT
cdr3_aa: CASGSPLAGPLHF

v_call: TRBV12-3/TRBV12-4
d_call: NA
clone_size: once
j_call: TRBJ1-1
cdr3_nt: TGTGCCAGCAGTTCACAACAGGGTGTAACTGAAGCTTTCTTT
cdr3_aa: CASSSQQGVTEAFF

v_call: TRBV7-2
d_call: NA
clone_size: NA
j_call: TRBJ1-5
cdr3_nt: TGTGCCAGCAGCTTAGTCGGTCAGCCGAAGCGTTTC
cdr3_aa: CASSLVGQPKRF

v_call: TRBV10-1
d_call: TRBD1
clone_size: NA
j_call: TRBJ2-7
cdr3_nt: TGCGCCAGCAGCTGGACAGGGGGTCCTGGGAACGAGCAGTACTTC
cdr3_aa: CASSWTGGPGNEQYF

v_call: TRBV15
d_call: NA
clone_size: many
j_call: TRBJ1-6
cdr3_nt: TGTGCCACCAGCAGGGCACGGGGCCATAATTCACCCCTCCACTTT
cdr3_aa: CATSRARGHNSPLHF

v_call: TRBV4-1
d_call: TRBD1
clone_size: many
j_call: TRBJ2-5
cdr3_nt: TGCGCCAGCAGCCAAGTCGGACAGGGGGAAGAGACCCAGTACTTC
cdr3_aa: CASSQVGQGEETQYF

v_call: TRBV5-5
d_call: NA
clone_size: NA
j_call: TRBJ1-6
cdr3_nt: TGTGCCAGCAGCCATCTAGTGGATAATTCACCCCTCCACTTT
cdr3_aa: CASSHLVDNSPLHF

v_call: TRBV7-2
d_call: NA
clone_size: many
j_call: TRBJ1-6
cdr3_nt: TGTGCCAGCAGCTTACCCCCGAAAAATTCACCCCTCCACTTT
cdr3_aa: CASSLPPKNSPLHF

v_call: TRBV7-8
d_call: NA
clone_size: NA
j_call: TRBJ2-7
cdr3_nt: TGTGCCACCAGCAGGGGCAAGGCAGGTGGCGGGCAGTACTTC
cdr3_aa: CATSRGKAGGGQYF

v_call: TRBV12-3/TRBV12-4
d_call: NA
clone_size: NA
j_call: TRBJ1-2
cdr3_nt: TGTGCCAGCAGTTTGTTCCAGGGCAACTATGGCTACACCTTC
cdr3_aa: CASSLFQGNYGYTF

v_call: TRBV20-1
d_call: NA
clone_size: NA
j_call: TRBJ2-5
cdr3_nt: TGCAGTGCTAGGGTCAGGGAAGAGACCCAGTACTTC
cdr3_aa: CSARVREETQYF

v_call: TRBV7-2
d_call: NA
clone_size: NA
j_call: TRBJ2-5
cdr3_nt: TGTGCCAGCAGCAAAACCCGCGGACGGTTACAAGAGACCCAGTACTTC
cdr3_aa: CASSKTRGRLQETQYF

v_call: TRBV29-1
d_call: NA
clone_size: many
j_call: TRBJ1-1
cdr3_nt: TGCAGCGTTGAAGGTACAGGGAACACTGAAGCTTTCTTT
cdr3_aa: CSVEGTGNTEAFF

v_call: TRBV25-1
d_call: TRBD2
clone_size: NA
j_call: TRBJ2-5
cdr3_nt: TGTGCCAGCAGTGGTTGGACTAGCGGGAGGACAAAAGAGACCCAGTACTTC
cdr3_aa: CASSGWTSGRTKETQYF

v_call: TRBV9
d_call: NA
clone_size: NA
j_call: TRBJ1-5
cdr3_nt: TGTGCCAGCAGCGTCGGGGGAGGGCACAGATACGCAGAGCATTTT
cdr3_aa: CASSVGGGHRYAEHF

v_call: TRBV5-4
d_call: TRBD1
clone_size: NA
j_call: TRBJ1-2
cdr3_nt: TGCGCCAGCAGCCAAGAGGCCAGGGGGCATGGCTACACCTTC
cdr3_aa: CASSQEARGHGYTF

v_call: TRBV12-3/TRBV12-4
d_call: NA
clone_size: NA
j_call: TRBJ1-2
cdr3_nt: TGTGCCAGCGGTTACTCGGGCGGCCGGAACTATGGCTACACCTTC
cdr3_aa: CASGYSGGRNYGYTF

v_call: TRBV9
d_call: NA
clone_size: many
j_call: TRBJ2-5
cdr3_nt: TGTGCCAGCAGCTTTCAGGGGGGTGGTGAGACCCAGTACTTC
cdr3_aa: CASSFQGGGETQYF

v_call: TRBV20-1
d_call: NA
clone_size: NA
j_call: TRBJ1-4
cdr3_nt: TGCAGTGCTAGAGGAGAGGCGAGGGAGAAACTGTTTTTT
cdr3_aa: CSARGEAREKLFF

v_call: TRBV29-1
d_call: NA
clone_size: NA
j_call: TRBJ1-2
cdr3_nt: TGCAGCGATAGCAGGACCGACTATGGCTACACCTTC
cdr3_aa: CSDSRTDYGYTF

v_call: TRBV19
d_call: NA
clone_size: NA
j_call: TRBJ2-7
cdr3_nt: TGTGCCAGTAGTTTCCTAAGCTGCTACAATGAGCAGTACTTC
cdr3_aa: CASSFLSCYNEQYF

v_call: TRBV3-1
d_call: NA
clone_size: many
j_call: TRBJ2-7
cdr3_nt: TGTGCCAGCAGCCAAGAGGCAAGGGAGCAGTACTTC
cdr3_aa: CASSQEAREQYF

v_call: TRBV9
d_call: TRBD1
clone_size: NA
j_call: TRBJ1-5
cdr3_nt: TGTGCCAGCAGCTTTAAGGGGGCTGACCACAAGCATTTT
cdr3_aa: CASSFKGADHKHF

v_call: TRBV29-1
d_call: TRBD1
clone_size: once
j_call: TRBJ1-1
cdr3_nt: TGCAGCGTACGTTGCGGGACAGTGAACACTGAAGCTTTTTTT
cdr3_aa: CSVRCGTVNTEAFF

v_call: TRBV13
d_call: TRBD2
clone_size: many
j_call: TRBJ2-5
cdr3_nt: TGTGCCAGCAGCTTAGGTGGGCGGGGGGGCCAAGAGACCCAGTACTTC
cdr3_aa: CASSLGGRGGQETQYF

v_call: TRBV7-3
d_call: NA
clone_size: few
j_call: TRBJ2-7
cdr3_nt: TGTGCCAGCAGCTTAAGGCAGGGGGGTTCCTACGAGCAGTACTTC
cdr3_aa: CASSLRQGGSYEQYF

v_call: TRBV25-1
d_call: TRBD1
clone_size: many
j_call: TRBJ1-4
cdr3_nt: TGTGCCAGCAGTGAATATGGGACAGGGAGGGAAAAACTGTTTTTT
cdr3_aa: CASSEYGTGREKLFF

v_call: TRBV7-9
d_call: NA
clone_size: NA
j_call: TRBJ2-7
cdr3_nt: TGTGCCAGCAGCTCGCGCGGGAACACCTCCGAGCAGTACTTC
cdr3_aa: CASSSRGNTSEQYF

v_call: TRBV20-1
d_call: TRBD2
clone_size: once
j_call: TRBJ2-5
cdr3_nt: TGCAGTGCTAGAGCTAGCGGGGGGGCATTAAGCCGTGAGCAGTACTTC
cdr3_aa: CSARASGGALSREQYF

v_call: TRBV5-6
d_call: NA
clone_size: many
j_call: TRBJ1-2
cdr3_nt: TGTGCCAGCAGCTTGACTCAGGGTGATGGCTACACCTTC
cdr3_aa: CASSLTQGDGYTF

v_call: TRBV7-8
d_call: TRBD1
clone_size: NA
j_call: TRBJ1-3
cdr3_nt: TGTGCCAGCAGTGTGACAGGGGGTGCCTCTGGAAACACCATATATTTT
cdr3_aa: CASSVTGGASGNTIYF

v_call: TRBV6-1
d_call: TRBD1
clone_size: many
j_call: TRBJ2-1
cdr3_nt: TGTGCCAGCAGCGACCCGACAGGGGGCAATGAGCAGTTCTTC
cdr3_aa: CASSDPTGGNEQFF

v_call: TRBV25-1
d_call: NA
clone_size: many
j_call: TRBJ1-2
cdr3_nt: TGTGCCAGCAATCCAGAGGAGGGACGGGCCTATGGCTACACCTTC
cdr3_aa: CASNPEEGRAYGYTF

v_call: TRBV5-1
d_call: NA
clone_size: NA
j_call: TRBJ1-2
cdr3_nt: TGCGCCAGCAGCTTGGGGACCTGGCGGGATGCGGATGGCTACACCTTC
cdr3_aa: CASSLGTWRDADGYTF

v_call: TRBV2
d_call: TRBD1
clone_size: NA
j_call: TRBJ2-1
cdr3_nt: TGTGCCAGCCCTCGACAGGGGTTGAACTACAATGAGCAGTTCTTC
cdr3_aa: CASPRQGLNYNEQFF

v_call: TRBV14
d_call: NA
clone_size: NA
j_call: TRBJ1-1
cdr3_nt: TGTGCCAGCAGCCAAGACTGGACGAACACTGAAGCTTTCTTT
cdr3_aa: CASSQDWTNTEAFF

v_call: TRBV3-1
d_call: TRBD2
clone_size: many
j_call: TRBJ2-3
cdr3_nt: TGTGCCAGCATTTCCGGCCCTAGCGGGGGGTTGACGCAGTATTTT
cdr3_aa: CASISGPSGGLTQYF